This is a list of T cell receptor beta chains from one sample in a study of T cells in Graves' hyperthyroidism and ophthalmopathy. MiXCR, applied by TCRdb to the multiplex PCR reads, yields one record per CDR3 protein. The sample carries about 640,000 distinct CDR3 sequences, about a fifth recorded once. The sequenced material came from blood. The receptors derive from a man younger than 45 with Graves' ophthalmopathy. Both conserved end residues are part of each CDR3. D genes are given only for firm matches. Size is stated for part of the rows, as once, few or many counts, or as a class when the clone is expanded.

d_call clone_size j_call v_call cdr3_nt cdr3_aa
. . TRBJ1-4 TRBV13 TGTGCCAGCAGCTTAGACGGGGCGGCTAATGAAAAACTGTTTTTT CASSLDGAANEKLFF
. . TRBJ2-5 TRBV12-3/TRBV12-4 TGTGCCAGCAGTTTAGTCGGGAAAGAGACCCAGTACTTC CASSLVGKETQYF
. . TRBJ2-2 TRBV20-1 TGCAGTGCTAGAGGTAGCGCCACCGGGGAGCTGTTTTTT CSARGSATGELFF
TRBD1 few TRBJ1-2 TRBV4-1 TGCGCCAGCAGCCCCGAGACAGGGGATTATGGCTACACCTTC CASSPETGDYGYTF
. many TRBJ2-1 TRBV2 TGTGCCAGCAGTGAAGGATGGGGGACAAAAAACAATGAGCAGTTCTTC CASSEGWGTKNNEQFF
TRBD2 . TRBJ2-5 TRBV20-1 TGCAGTGCTAGGGAACTAGCGGGAGTCGAGACCCAGTACTTC CSARELAGVETQYF
. once TRBJ2-3 TRBV6-1 TGTGCCAGCAGTGAAATTGGATCCCTCACAGATACGCAGTATTTT CASSEIGSLTDTQYF
TRBD2 . TRBJ2-1 TRBV11-1 TGTGCCAGCAGCCGACTAGCGGGAGGGCCTACCTACAATGAGCAGTTCTTC CASSRLAGGPTYNEQFF
. many TRBJ1-1 TRBV28 TGTGCCAGCAGGGGGGGACCGCCGGGGGATCCTGGGGCTTTCTTT CASRGGPPGDPGAFF
. few TRBJ2-1 TRBV10-3 TGTGCCATCAGTGACGACGGCGGAGGGGGCTCCTACAATGAGCAGTTCTTC CAISDDGGGGSYNEQFF
. . TRBJ2-7 TRBV2 TGTGCCAGCAGCAGGGACGGGACACAATCCTACGAGCAGTACTTC CASSRDGTQSYEQYF
. many TRBJ1-1 TRBV6-6 TGTGCCAGCAGTTACTCGGACTTATCCACTGAAGCTTTCTTT CASSYSDLSTEAFF
TRBD1 many TRBJ2-7 TRBV28 TGTGCCAGCAGTAACTACAGGGGGCTGTACGAGCAGTACTTC CASSNYRGLYEQYF
. many TRBJ2-1 TRBV18 TGTGCCAGCTCCCCGGATAAGACCTCCTACAATGAGCAGTTCTTC CASSPDKTSYNEQFF
. many TRBJ2-7 TRBV4-1 TGCGCCAGCAGCCAAGGACACAGGTGCTGGAGCGAGCAGTACTTC CASSQGHRCWSEQYF
TRBD1 . TRBJ2-7 TRBV11-1 TGTGCCAGCAGCTTAGCCGGGACAGGGGAGTACGAGCAGTACTTC CASSLAGTGEYEQYF
. . TRBJ1-5 TRBV27 TGTGCCAGCAGTTTTGGTCTCGCGGAGCCCCAGCATTTT CASSFGLAEPQHF
TRBD2 . TRBJ2-7 TRBV19 TGTGCCAGTACCACCATCGGGGGGTACGAGCAGTACTTC CASTTIGGYEQYF
TRBD2 . TRBJ2-1 TRBV20-1 TGCAGTGCTAGCCGACTAGCGGGTCTCTCCTACAATGAGCAGTTCTTC CSASRLAGLSYNEQFF
TRBD1 many TRBJ2-7 TRBV6-1 TGTGCCAGCAGCGGACCGGGACAGGGAATATACGAGCAGTACTTC CASSGPGQGIYEQYF
. many TRBJ2-2 TRBV11-2 TGTGCCAGCAGCCTGACAGGTGACACCGGGGAGCTGTTTTTT CASSLTGDTGELFF
TRBD2 once TRBJ2-1 TRBV20-1 TGCAGTGCTAGGACCGGGACTAGGGGGGACAATGAGCAGTTCTTC CSARTGTRGDNEQFF
. . TRBJ1-1 TRBV12-5 TGTGCTAGTGGTTTGGGAGGGGGGGAAGCCGCTGAAGCTTTCTTT CASGLGGGEAAEAFF
TRBD2 many TRBJ2-7 TRBV5-1 TGCGCCAGCAGCCCCGGGACTAGCGGGGTATCTAAGGAGCAGTACTTC CASSPGTSGVSKEQYF
. few TRBJ2-1 TRBV7-6 TGTGCCAGCAGCTTACCTGGGGACGTCAATGAGCAGTTCTTC CASSLPGDVNEQFF
. . TRBJ1-1 TRBV6-1 TGTGCCAGCAGCAGCGGAATCGACACGATGAACACTGAAGCTTTCTTT CASSSGIDTMNTEAFF